Each of the 19 T cell receptor beta chains below was sequenced from the same sample in a study of cytomegalovirus exposure and HLA in healthy donors. PCR was performed using 60 Vbeta and 13 Jbeta primers. Sequencing was performed with immunoSEQ multiplex PCR; in TCRdb, only in-frame clones are kept and a portion is missing. The sample lists around 130,000 clones; approximately 8.8% were seen once. The sample comprised PBMCs. These receptors originate from a man aged 35-49 years in good health and CMV-seronegative.

The sample holds a few counts of this clone. The chain's CDR3 is CASSVSGANTGELFF. Here the CDR3 DNA reads TGTGCCAGCAGCGTCAGCGGGGCGAACACCGGGGAGCTGTTTTTT. The chain carries TRBV9 and TRBJ2-2; TRBD2 aligns across 7 bases. The CDR3 spans 15 residues. Germline trimming cut 2 bases from V and 0 bases from J; bases unmatched to any gene: 1. CDR1 and CDR2 from the germline V gene are SGDLS and YYNGEE.

This sequence joins TRBV2 and TRBJ2-1, with no clear D. Trimming shortened V by 6 bases and J by 5 bases, and 14 bases separated the two germline ends. The germline gives CDR1 SNHLY, CDR2 FYNNEI. The length of the CDR3 is 14 residues. The CDR3: CASRASYLNNEQFF. The CDR3 bases are TGTGCCAGCAGGGCTAGTTATCTCAACAATGAGCAGTTCTTC.

J is TRBJ2-3 and V is TRBV19; 10 bases line up with TRBD2. Germline CDR1 reads LNHDA; CDR2 reads SQIVND (reference sequence). Germline trimming cut 0 bases from V and 8 bases from J; bases unmatched to any gene: 8. CDR3 size: 16 residues. CDR3 sequence: CASSIDEIAGGSTQYF. The CDR3 DNA reads as TGTGCCAGTAGTATAGACGAAATAGCGGGGGGATCTACGCAGTATTTT. Drawing the rest from reference TRBV19 and TRBJ2-3, the complete variable domain is DGGITQSPKYLFRKEGQNVTLSCEQNLNHDAMYWYRQDPGQGLRLIYYSQIVNDFQKGDIAEGYSVSREKKESFPLTVTSAQKNPTAFYLCASSIDEIAGGSTQYFGPGTRLTVL.

This clone was detected a few times. V gene TRBV29-1 combines with J gene TRBJ2-7; 9 positions match TRBD1. Losses at the gene ends were 0 bases for V and 0 bases for J; bases not matched to a gene: 3. The CDR3 is 15 amino acids. The germline CDR1 and CDR2 sequences are SQVTM and ANQGSEA. Here the CDR3 DNA reads TGCAGCGTTGAAGACCCGGGACAGGGCTCCTACGAGCAGTACTTC. This codes for CSVEDPGQGSYEQYF.

In this sample, this clone turned up a few times. The rearrangement joins TRBV12-5 to TRBJ1-5; TRBD1 agrees at 8 bases. Germline CDR1 LGHNT, CDR2 FRNRAP. This CDR3 has 18 amino acids. J was trimmed by 0 bases and V by 1 base; bases with no gene match: 8. CDR3 amino acids: CASGLGGDRLISNQPQHF. The CDR3 nucleotides read TGTGCTAGTGGTTTGGGGGGGGACAGGCTAATTAGCAATCAGCCCCAGCATTTT.

The rearrangement joins TRBV5-3 to TRBJ2-7; TRBD1 matches at 8 bases. TRBV5-3 has ORF status, its function being uncertain. Trimming cost V 1 base and J 4 bases; bases outside gene matches: 4. This CDR3 spans 14 amino acids. CDR3 coding DNA: TGTGCCAGAAGCTTGACAGGGGGAAGGTACGAGCAGTACTTC. Translation gives CARSLTGGRYEQYF.

The CDR3 region has the DNA TGTGCCAGAAGTTTAGGGGGGGGTTACGAGCAGTACTTC. This gives the protein CARSLGGGYEQYF. The chain uses TRBV5-6 and TRBJ2-7; a weak D match, TRBD2 (7 bases). Germline CDR1 reads SGHDT; CDR2 reads YYEEEE. The CDR3 loop spans 13 amino acids. Trimming took off 8 bases at V and 4 bases at J, with 16 bases between the two ends.

This clone was observed a few times. V and J are TRBV4-1 and TRBJ2-7; tentative D call: TRBD2 (6 bases). Germline CDR1 reads MGHRA; CDR2 reads YSYEKL. V lost 0 bases to trimming and J lost 2 bases, with 8 bases between them. The CDR3 covers 14 residues. The CDR3 coding sequence is TGCGCCAGCAGCCAAGAACCGGGGGCCTACGAGCAGTACTTC. Translated, it gives CASSQEPGAYEQYF.

The rearrangement uses TRBV7-8 and TRBJ1-4; 7 bases agree with TRBD1. The V gene end was trimmed by 3 bases and the J gene end by 8 bases; junction bases not matched to a gene: 9. Germline V gives CDR1 SGHVS, CDR2 FQNEAQ. The CDR3 is made up of 15 amino acids. The CDR3 loop is CASSFSGTVGEKLFF. DNA of the CDR3: TGTGCCAGCAGCTTTTCCGGGACAGTGGGCGAAAAACTGTTTTTT.

This chain connects TRBV4-1 to TRBJ1-3; a possible D gene is TRBD1 (5 bases). This CDR3 has 16 residues. Per the germline V gene, CDR1 is MGHRA and CDR2 is YSYEKL. Between the trimmed V and J ends, which lost 4 bases and 4 bases, there was a span of 17 bases. CDR3 in amino acids: CASSPLSNNRGNTIYF. The CDR3 region has the DNA TGCGCCAGCAGCCCCCTATCAAACAACAGGGGAAACACCATATATTTT.

The table lists this clone with a few counts. The chain employs TRBV28 and TRBJ1-1, with a weak D call TRBD1 (5 bases). The CDR3 has 12 residues. The germline V and J ends were trimmed by 5 bases and 10 bases, with 14 bases remaining between them. Per germline, CDR1 MDHEN and CDR2 SYDVKM. CDR3 region: CASSAQGFGAFF. CDR3 in DNA: TGTGCCAGCAGTGCCCAGGGTTTTGGAGCTTTCTTT.

The V gene is TRBV4-1, the J gene TRBJ2-7; the D gene is possibly TRBD1 (6 bases). CDR1 is MGHRA, CDR2 YSYEKL, per germline. The CDR3 length is 15 residues. V lost 1 base, J lost 0 bases, and 10 bases lay in between. CDR3 protein: CASSQGRGSSYEQYF. The CDR3 coding sequence is TGCGCCAGCAGCCAAGGCAGGGGAAGCTCCTACGAGCAGTACTTC.

CDR3 in DNA: TGTGCCACCACTCAGGGATTTGGGGAGACCCAGTACTTC. Protein sequence: CATTQGFGETQYF. V usage is TRBV5-6 and J usage is TRBJ2-5, with D possibly being TRBD1 (5 bases). Germline V gives CDR1 SGHDT, CDR2 YYEEEE. The CDR3 extends over 13 amino acids. Trimming removed 9 bases from V and 5 bases from J, with 17 bases in between.

This clone occurred a few times. The gene calls are TRBV28 and TRBJ1-2; the D gene is possibly TRBD1 (6 bases). The V gene's germline CDR1 is MDHEN and CDR2 SYDVKM. Between the trimmed V and J ends, which lost 5 bases and 6 bases, there was a span of 19 bases. The CDR3 is made up of 15 amino acids. In DNA, the CDR3 is TGTGCCAGCAGTCCATCAGGGGAGGGGGGGCATGGCTACACCTTC. Its translation is CASSPSGEGGHGYTF.

This clone came up a few times. The chain employs TRBV9 and TRBJ2-2; 8 bases map to TRBD2. Trimming removed 4 bases from V and 7 bases from J; junction bases left unmatched: 9. Looked up from germline, CDR1 is SGDLS and CDR2 is YYNGEE. CDR3 length: 15 amino acids. The DNA of the CDR3 is TGTGCCAGCAGCCCATCCAGCGGGGGCGGCGGGGAGCTGTTTTTT. Residues: CASSPSSGGGGELFF. Full variable domain (missing parts from reference TRBV9 and TRBJ2-2): DSGVTQTPKHLITATGQRVTLRCSPRSGDLSVYWYQQSLDQGLQFLIQYYNGEERAKGNILERFSAQQFPDLHSELNLSSLELGDSALYFCASSPSSGGGGELFFGEGSRLTVL.

This sequence joins TRBV5-6 and TRBJ1-1; D is uncertain. This CDR3 is built from 17 residues. V was trimmed by 1 base and J by 4 bases, leaving 20 bases between them. Germline V gene sequence: CDR1 SGHDT, CDR2 YYEEEE. The CDR3 spells CASSLSWAGHLATEAFF. The CDR3 DNA sequence: TGTGCCAGCAGCTTGTCATGGGCTGGTCATTTGGCCACTGAAGCTTTCTTT. The whole variable domain, remainder taken from reference TRBV5-6 and TRBJ1-1, is DAGVTQSPTHLIKTRGQQVTLRCSPKSGHDTVSWYQQALGQGPQFIFQYYEEEERQRGNFPDRFSGHQFPNYSSELNVNALLLGDSALYLCASSLSWAGHLATEAFFGQGTRLTVV.

This clone was counted only a few times. V gene TRBV28 combines with J gene TRBJ1-5, with D possibly matching TRBD1 (6 bases). The V end was cut by 3 bases, the J end by 7 bases, with 13 bases between. CDR1 is MDHEN, CDR2 SYDVKM, per germline. The CDR3 extends over 14 amino acids. The CDR3 sequence: CASSFIQGGQPQHF. In DNA form, the CDR3 reads TGTGCCAGCAGTTTTATACAGGGAGGGCAGCCCCAGCATTTT.

The rearrangement joins TRBV4-1 to TRBJ1-5, with TRBD1 as a possible D gene (5 bases). The V end was cut by 0 bases, the J end by 9 bases, with 12 bases between. CDR1 MGHRA and CDR2 YSYEKL come from the germline V gene. The CDR3 has 14 amino acids. Here the CDR3 reads CASSQDPRARPQHF. The CDR3 nucleotides read TGCGCCAGCAGCCAAGATCCCAGGGCGCGGCCCCAGCATTTT.

The V and J genes are TRBV7-6 and TRBJ2-1; D unclear. The CDR3 has 14 residues. Germline assignment: CDR1 SGHVS and CDR2 FNYEAQ. V gave up 6 bases and J gave up 7 bases, with 16 bases separating them. Here the CDR3 reads CASSRSGFWNEQFF. The CDR3 DNA follows: TGTGCCAGCAGTAGATCAGGTTTTTGGAATGAGCAGTTCTTC.